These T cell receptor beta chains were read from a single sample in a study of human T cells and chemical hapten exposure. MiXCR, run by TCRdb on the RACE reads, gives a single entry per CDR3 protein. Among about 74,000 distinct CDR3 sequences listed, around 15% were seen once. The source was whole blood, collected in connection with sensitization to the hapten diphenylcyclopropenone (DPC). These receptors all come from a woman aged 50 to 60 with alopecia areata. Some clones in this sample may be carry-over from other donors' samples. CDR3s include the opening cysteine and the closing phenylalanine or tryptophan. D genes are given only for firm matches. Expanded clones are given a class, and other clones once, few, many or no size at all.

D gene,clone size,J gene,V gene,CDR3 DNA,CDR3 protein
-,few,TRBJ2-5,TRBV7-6,TGTGCCAGCAGCTCAAACACCCAAGAGACCCAGTACTTC,CASSSNTQETQYF
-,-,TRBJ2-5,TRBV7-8,TGTGCCAGCAGCTCACGACAGGGAGGAACGGAGACCCAGTACTTC,CASSSRQGGTETQYF
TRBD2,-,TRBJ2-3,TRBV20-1,TGCAGTGCTACGCGGGAGGGCTGGTCAGATACGCAGTATTTT,CSATREGWSDTQYF
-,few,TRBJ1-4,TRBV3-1,TGTGCCAGCAGCCAAGACACGTGGAAACTGTTTTTT,CASSQDTWKLFF
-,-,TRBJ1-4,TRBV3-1,TGTGCCAGCAGCCCCCGAGGGGGGCGCCTTGGGGAAAAACTGTTTTTT,CASSPRGGRLGEKLFF
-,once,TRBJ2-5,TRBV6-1,TGTGCCAGCGGAGCGGGACGGGGGCCCCAAGAGACCCAGTACTTC,CASGAGRGPQETQYF
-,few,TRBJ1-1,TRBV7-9,TGTGCCAGCAGCTTAGCAGGGCAGAACACTGAAGCTTTCTTT,CASSLAGQNTEAFF
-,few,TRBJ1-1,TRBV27,TGTGCCAGCAGTTTTGGGGGTTTCAACACTGAAGCTTTCTTT,CASSFGGFNTEAFF
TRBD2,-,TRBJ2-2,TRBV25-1,TGTGCCAGCAGTCGGTCTAGCGGGAGTATAGCCGGGGAGCTGTTTTTT,CASSRSSGSIAGELFF
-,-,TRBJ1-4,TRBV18,TGTGCCAGCTCGCAAGACAACGCCTTGAATGAAAAACTGTTTTTT,CASSQDNALNEKLFF
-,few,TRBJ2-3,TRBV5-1,TGCGCCAGCAGCATTATGGGGACTGGAGACCTAGTGGTGACAGATACGCAGTATTTT,CASSIMGTGDLVVTDTQYF
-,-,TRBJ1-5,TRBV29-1,TGCAGCGTTGAAGGGCCGAATCAGCCCCAGCATTTT,CSVEGPNQPQHF
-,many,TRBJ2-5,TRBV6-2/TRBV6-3,TGTGCCAGCAACCCTAGGGGAGGAGAGACCCAGTACTTC,CASNPRGGETQYF
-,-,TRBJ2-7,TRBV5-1,TGCGCCAGCAGCTCCCTACATTACGAGCAGTACTTC,CASSSLHYEQYF
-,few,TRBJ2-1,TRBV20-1,TGCAGTGCTAGGGTGGCGCATGGCCGCCAATCCTACAATGAGCAGTTCTTC,CSARVAHGRQSYNEQFF
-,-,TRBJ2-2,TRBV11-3,TGTGCCAGCAGCGGGGGACTCAGCGGGGAGCTGTTTTTT,CASSGGLSGELFF
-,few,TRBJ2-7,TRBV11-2,TGTGCCAGCCGATTACTACAGGGTGCCTACGAGCAGTACTTC,CASRLLQGAYEQYF
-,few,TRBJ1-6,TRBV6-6,TGTGCCAGCAGTGAACCCCCGCAGGGTTTTAATTCACCCCTCCACTTT,CASSEPPQGFNSPLHF
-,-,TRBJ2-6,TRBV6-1,TGTGCCAGCACTAAATTCAGCTCTGGGGCCAACGTCCTGACTTTC,CASTKFSSGANVLTF
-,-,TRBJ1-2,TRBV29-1,TGCAGCGTTGGCGAGGGCTGGAGCTATGGCTACACCTTC,CSVGEGWSYGYTF
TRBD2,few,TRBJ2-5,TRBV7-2,TGTGCCAGCAGCTTCGGTAGCTCCGGGGGGGAGACCCAGTACTTC,CASSFGSSGGETQYF
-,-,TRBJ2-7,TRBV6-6,TGTGCCAGCAGTTACGATTTCAACGAGCAGTACTTC,CASSYDFNEQYF
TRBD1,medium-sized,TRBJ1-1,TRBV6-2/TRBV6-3,TGTGCCAGCAGCCCGACAGGGGCCCATACGGCTGAAGCTTTCTTT,CASSPTGAHTAEAFF
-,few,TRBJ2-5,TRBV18,TGTGCCAGCTCACCGGGACGGGAAGAGACCCAGTACTTC,CASSPGREETQYF